These 10 T cell receptor beta chains share one sample of origin, sequenced in a study of T cell responses to AZD1222 COVID-19 vaccine. Profiling relied on immunoSEQ multiplex PCR, and the TCRdb table lists in-frame clones only, not all of them. This sample has roughly 80,000 clones, with 90% to 95% found just once. Material: peripheral blood, obtained on day 0 of AZD1222 vaccination. The receptor set was obtained from an adult in good health.

In its sample, this clone was seen a few times. This same CDR3 is encoded by further DNA sequences in the sample. The chain is built from TRBV5-1 and TRBJ1-6, with D possibly TRBD1 on 6 matching bases. With 0 bases removed from V and 6 bases from J, the gap between germline ends came to 10 bases. The CDR3 sequence is 15 residues long. Per germline, CDR1 SGHRS and CDR2 YFSETQ. This CDR3 reads CASSLEQGGNSPLHF. Written as DNA, the CDR3 is TGCGCCAGCAGCTTGGAACAGGGAGGTAATTCACCCCTCCACTTT.

The rearrangement links TRBV24-1 to TRBJ1-1; weak D call: TRBD1 (5 bases). Germline V lookup: CDR1 KGHDR, CDR2 SFDVKD. CDR3 length equals 12 residues. Trimming pared 4 bases from V and 5 bases from J, leaving 7 bases between. DNA for the CDR3: TGTGCCACCAGTGAGGGGGGGACTGAAGCTTTCTTT. This translates into CATSEGGTEAFF.

This clone appeared once. The chain is built from TRBV15 and TRBJ1-5, with 7 bases fitting TRBD1. Trimming at V came to 2 bases and at J to 2 bases, leaving 6 bases not matched to a gene. CDR3 length: 16 amino acids. Looked up from germline, CDR1 is LNHNV and CDR2 is YYDKDF (reference sequence). CDR3 sequence: CATSRPLTGGNQPQHF. In nucleotides, the CDR3 is TGTGCCACCAGCAGACCTCTAACAGGGGGCAATCAGCCCCAGCATTTT.

The chain employs TRBV3-1 (or the pseudogene TRBV3-2) and TRBJ2-3; the D gene is possibly TRBD2 (6 bases). Germline V lookup: CDR1 LGHDT, CDR2 YNNKEL (reference sequence). Trimming shortened V by 1 base and J by 1 base, and 15 bases separated the two germline ends. This CDR3 is built from 17 residues. The CDR3 reads CASSQGSGILGTDTQYF. The CDR3 nucleotides read TGTGCCAGCAGCCAAGGTAGCGGTATCTTGGGCACAGATACGCAGTATTTT.

The V and J genes are TRBV12-3 or TRBV12-4 and TRBJ2-3; possibly TRBD1 or TRBD2 for D (5 bases each). Trimming cost V 5 bases and J 6 bases, with 9 bases left between them. CDR3 length equals 12 residues. The CDR3 loop is CASSRGTDTQYF. As DNA, the CDR3 is TGTGCCAGCAGTAGAGGGACCGATACGCAGTATTTT.

This rearrangement joins TRBV29-1 to TRBJ2-1, with a tentative D call TRBD1 (7 bases). The CDR3 runs 19 residues. CDR1 is SQVTM and CDR2 is ANQGSEA in the germline V gene. Trimming pared 3 bases from V and 2 bases from J, leaving 26 bases between. In DNA form, the CDR3 reads TGCAGCGTTGATTGGAGGGGTATCAGGCGACAGGGCCCCTACAATGAGCAGTTCTTC. Translating it yields CSVDWRGIRRQGPYNEQFF.

The gene calls are TRBV3-1 (or the pseudogene TRBV3-2) and TRBJ2-7; D is unresolved. Germline V CDR1 and CDR2: LGHDT, YNNKEL (reference sequence). V shed 1 base and J shed 0 bases, with 1 base lying between them. CDR3 length equals 12 residues. The DNA of the CDR3 is TGTGCCAGCAGCCAAGCCTCCTACGAGCAGTACTTC. Translating gives CASSQASYEQYF.

This clone was counted between two and nine times. This sequence joins TRBV10-2 and TRBJ2-1; 9 bases are a match to TRBD1. This CDR3 is built from 14 residues. Germline CDR1 and CDR2: WSHSY and SAAADI. Germline trimming cut 5 bases from V and 4 bases from J; bases unmatched to any gene: 3. CDR3 loop: CASSQDRGYNEQFF. The CDR3 nucleotides read TGCGCCAGCAGTCAGGACAGGGGATACAATGAGCAGTTCTTC.

The rearrangement uses TRBV12-5 and TRBJ2-1; 7 positions agree with TRBD1. The CDR3 spans 16 residues. Trimming took 0 bases from V and 5 from J; bases not matched to a gene: 7. CDR1 and CDR2 (germline): LGHNT, FRNRAP. CDR3 in DNA: TGTGCTAGTGGTTTGGTACAAGGGGGCACTAACAATGAGCAGTTCTTC. Translation: CASGLVQGGTNNEQFF.

The rearrangement uses TRBV7-6 and TRBJ2-1; 11 bases are a match to TRBD2. Trimming cost V 7 bases and J 3 bases; bases outside gene matches: 5. CDR1 is SGHVS, CDR2 FNYEAQ, per germline. The CDR3 covers 15 residues. The CDR3 here is CASTLAGGDYNEQFF. The CDR3 region has the DNA TGTGCCAGCACGTTAGCGGGAGGGGACTACAATGAGCAGTTCTTC.